The clone carrying this T cell receptor (beta chain) was detected only a few times. The PBMCs had their origin in around 10 ml of fresh peripheral blood. The CDR3 length is 15 residues. Germline V lookup: CDR1 SGHAT, CDR2 FQNNGV. Losses at the gene ends were 0 bases for V and 8 bases for J; bases not matched to a gene: 7. This record comes from a study of T cells in Graves' hyperthyroidism and ophthalmopathy. There were TCR beta CDR3 regions amplified from RNA transcripts. First-round RT-PCR of the TCR CDR3 relied on the HTBI primer set. TCRdb re-called the multiplex PCR reads with MiXCR, one entry per CDR3 protein. The sample lists around 300,000 distinct CDR3 sequences, about 25% occurring once.

The chain carries TRBV11-2 and TRBJ2-7; 10 bases are a match to TRBD2. Sequenced sample: blood. This TCR derives from a man between 35 and 55 years old with Graves' hyperthyroidism that later progressed to Graves' ophthalmopathy. The CDR3: CASSLEGLARDQQYF. The CDR3 bases are TGTGCCAGCAGCTTAGAGGGACTAGCGAGAGACCAGCAGTACTTC. Full variable domain (rest looked up from reference TRBV11-2 and TRBJ2-7): EAGVAQSPRYKIIEKRQSVAFWCNPISGHATLYWYQQILGQGPKLLIQFQNNGVVDDSQLPKDRFSAERLKGVDSTLKIQPAKLEDSAVYLCASSLEGLARDQQYFGPGTRLTVT.